These 22 T cell receptor beta chains were sequenced from one sample in a study of CD8 T cells in ankylosing spondylitis. One entry per CDR3 protein results from TCRdb running MiXCR on the 5' RACE reads. The data hold tens of thousands of distinct CDR3 sequences, with around 10% observed a single time. Sequencing was performed on blood, either unsorted or a sorted T cell fraction (not recorded which). These receptors all stem from a male donor with ankylosing spondylitis or in good health (not recorded which).

The sample holds many counts of this clonotype. V usage is TRBV6-5 and J usage is TRBJ1-1, with TRBD1 identical over 9 bases. V was clipped by 0 bases and J by 0 bases; unmatched bases: 5. Germline V gene lookup returns CDR1 MNHEY and CDR2 SVGAGI. This CDR3 region has 17 residues. The CDR3 loop reads CASSYSGTGFMNTEAFF. The CDR3 nucleotides read TGTGCCAGCAGTTACTCCGGGACAGGGTTCATGAACACTGAAGCTTTCTTT.

The sample holds many counts of this clonotype. V and J are TRBV7-9 and TRBJ2-5; D gene ambiguous. Trimming shortened V by 7 bases and J by 1 base, and 7 bases separated the two germline ends. Germline lookup yields CDR1 SEHNR and CDR2 FQNEAQ (reference sequence). CDR3 length equals 12 residues. CDR3 region: CASTGFQETQYF. The CDR3 region has the DNA TGTGCCAGCACTGGGTTCCAAGAGACCCAGTACTTC.

The table lists this clonotype with a few counts. The chain couples TRBV11-2 to TRBJ2-6; 12 positions match TRBD2. The germline V gene encodes CDR1 SGHAT and CDR2 FQNNGV. Trimming cost V 1 base and J 0 bases; bases outside gene matches: 10. This CDR3 contains 21 residues. CDR3 sequence: CASSLGLAGDDSSSGANVLTF. The DNA of the CDR3 is TGTGCCAGCAGCTTAGGACTAGCGGGGGACGATTCTTCCTCTGGGGCCAACGTCCTGACTTTC.

This clonotype came up many times. In DNA form, the CDR3 reads TGCGCCAGCAGGCCTATCGGACAGGCCTCCAATGAGCAGTTCTTC. It codes for CASRPIGQASNEQFF. The V call is TRBV4-1, the J call TRBJ2-1; 7 bases line up with TRBD1. Germline CDR1 reads MGHRA; CDR2 reads YSYEKL. The CDR3 covers 15 residues. Trimming removed 6 bases from V and 6 bases from J; junction bases left unmatched: 11.

There are many counts of this clonotype. The V call is TRBV9, the J call TRBJ2-7; D remains unclear. This CDR3 has 14 amino acids. Per germline, CDR1 SGDLS and CDR2 YYNGEE. V was cut by 4 bases and J by 4 bases, with 15 bases left in between. CDR3 nucleotides: TGTGCCAGCAGCCCTAAACTCTACAGTTACGAGCAGTACTTC. Its translation: CASSPKLYSYEQYF.

Many counts were recorded for this clonotype. This chain connects TRBV6-2 or TRBV6-3 to TRBJ1-5; D gene uncertain. The CDR3 spans 14 residues. Germline CDR1 reads MNHEY; CDR2 reads SVGEGT. The V end lost 4 bases, the J end lost 0 bases, and 7 bases lay between the germline ends. The CDR3 reads CASSSATSNQPQHF. Here the CDR3 DNA reads TGTGCCAGCAGTTCCGCTACTAGCAATCAGCCCCAGCATTTT.

The table lists this clonotype with a count of one. As the CDR3 is not closed by the conserved phenylalanine or tryptophan, this likely results from a read error. This chain links TRBV20-1 with TRBJ2-5, with D tentatively TRBD1 or TRBD2 (6 bases each). Gene TRBJ2-1 matches the end of the DNA better, so the J call may be wrong. Germline V gives CDR1 DFQATT, CDR2 SNEGSKA (reference sequence). CDR3 length equals 12 residues. Here the CDR3 reads CSALGGHETQFC. The CDR3 coding sequence is TGCAGTGCCTTGGGGGGACACGAGACCCAGTTCTGC.

In this sample, this clonotype turned up many times. The V gene is TRBV10-3, the J gene TRBJ2-7; 7 positions agree with TRBD2. V shed 6 bases, J shed 7 bases, and the junction held 9 bases outside the gene matches. Germline values: CDR1 ENHRY, CDR2 SYGVKD. This CDR3 is 13 amino acids long. DNA of the CDR3: TGTGCCATCAGAGGGACGGGGGGAGAAGAGCAGTACTTC. Protein sequence: CAIRGTGGEEQYF.

This clonotype was seen at least ten times. CDR3: CASAAGGYEQYF. Written as DNA, the CDR3 is TGTGCCAGCGCGGCCGGAGGTTACGAGCAGTACTTC. The rearrangement uses TRBV2 and TRBJ2-7, with a possible D match to TRBD2 (5 bases). Germline loops: CDR1 SNHLY, CDR2 FYNNEI. The CDR3 sequence is 12 residues long. Trimming left V 8 bases short and J 4 bases short, with 12 bases between. Full variable domain (rest looked up from reference TRBV2 and TRBJ2-7): EPEVTQTPSHQVTQMGQEVILRCVPISNHLYFYWYRQILGQKVEFLVSFYNNEISEKSEIFDDQFSVERPDGSNFTLKIRSTKLEDSAMYFCASAAGGYEQYFGPGTRLTVT.

This clonotype was found once. V and J are TRBV11-2 and TRBJ2-1, with TRBD2 identical over 10 bases. This CDR3 has 17 residues. Looked up from germline, CDR1 is SGHAT and CDR2 is FQNNGV. The V segment lost 2 bases and the J segment 2 bases; nucleotides outside the gene matches: 6. Written as DNA, the CDR3 is TGTGCCAGCAGCTTATACCTAGCGGGAGTACCCTACAATGAGCAGTTCTTC. Encoded protein: CASSLYLAGVPYNEQFF.

This clonotype is labeled medium-sized. This chain joins TRBV5-1 and TRBJ1-1, with TRBD1 identical over 8 bases. The CDR3 has 15 residues. Germline CDR1 SGHRS, CDR2 YFSETQ. V shed 3 bases and J 5 bases; nucleotides not matched to a gene: 9. The CDR3 here is CASSSGQGGYTEAFF. The CDR3, as DNA: TGCGCCAGCAGCTCAGGACAGGGCGGTTATACTGAAGCTTTCTTT.

At least ten counts were recorded for this clonotype. V gene TRBV12-3 or TRBV12-4 combines with J gene TRBJ1-3; D not resolved. V dropped 2 bases and J dropped 0 bases, with 8 bases sitting between them. This CDR3 contains 15 residues. Here the CDR3 reads CASSLTLGSGNTIYF. CDR3 sequence (DNA): TGTGCCAGCAGTTTAACACTGGGCTCTGGAAACACCATATATTTT.

There are many counts of this clonotype. The rearrangement joins TRBV20-1 to TRBJ2-2; tentatively, D is TRBD2 (6 bases). This CDR3 contains 14 residues. The germline V gene encodes CDR1 DFQATT and CDR2 SNEGSKA (reference sequence). V was trimmed by 3 bases and J by 6 bases, leaving 14 bases between them. CDR3 sequence: CSASISEGAGELFF. In DNA, the CDR3 is TGCAGTGCTAGTATTTCGGAGGGCGCCGGGGAGCTGTTTTTT.

This clonotype was detected many times. The rearrangement links TRBV7-2 to TRBJ2-1, with 11 bases lining up with TRBD2. Trimming at V came to 1 base and at J to 5 bases, leaving 10 bases not matched to a gene. Looked up from germline, CDR1 is SGHTA and CDR2 is FQGNSA. The CDR3 is 18 residues long. The CDR3 loop is CASSLGQAGTSGHNEQFF. The CDR3 nucleotides are TGTGCCAGCAGCTTAGGGCAGGCCGGGACTAGCGGACACAATGAGCAGTTCTTC.

There are many counts of this clonotype. This chain uses TRBV24-1 with TRBJ2-5, with D possibly TRBD1 on 5 matching bases. The CDR3 spans 15 residues. Trimming took off 0 bases at V and 5 bases at J, with 12 bases between the two ends. From germline, CDR1 is KGHDR and CDR2 SFDVKD. This CDR3 reads CATSDLRAGSETQYF. The CDR3 DNA follows: TGTGCCACCAGTGATTTGCGTGCAGGGTCGGAGACCCAGTACTTC.

This clonotype appeared many times. The chain is built from TRBV28 and TRBJ2-7; 7 nucleotides agree with TRBD1. The CDR3 spans 14 residues. Germline CDR1 and CDR2: MDHEN and SYDVKM. Unmatched junction bases numbered 6, after V lost 4 bases and J lost 3 bases. CDR3 bases: TGTGCCAGCAGTTCGCCGGGACAGAGCTACGAGCAGTACTTC. This gives the protein CASSSPGQSYEQYF.

This clonotype was picked up a small number of times. The chain is built from TRBV19 and TRBJ2-1; 11 bases line up with TRBD1. The germline V gene encodes CDR1 LNHDA and CDR2 SQIVND (reference sequence). CDR3 length equals 14 residues. The J segment lost 7 bases and the V segment lost 10 bases, leaving 9 bases of the junction unmatched. The CDR3 DNA follows: TGTGCCACGGCCGCCGGGACAGGGGGGAATGAGCAGTTCTTC. Its protein product is CATAAGTGGNEQFF.

This clonotype showed up many times. The rearrangement uses TRBV7-2 and TRBJ2-3, with D unresolved. Germline values: CDR1 SGHTA, CDR2 FQGNSA. V lost 6 bases and J lost 1, with 2 bases in between. The CDR3 has 11 residues. CDR3 region: CASRRTDTQYF. CDR3 sequence (DNA): TGTGCCAGCAGGCGCACAGATACGCAGTATTTT. The whole variable domain, remainder taken from reference TRBV7-2 and TRBJ2-3, is GAGVSQSPSNKVTEKGKDVELRCDPISGHTALYWYRQSLGQGLEFLIYFQGNSAPDKSGLPSDRFSAERTGGSVSTLTIQRTQQEDSAVYLCASRRTDTQYFGPGTRLTVL.

This clonotype occurred many times. DNA of the CDR3: TGTGCCAGCAGTTCCGGGACTAGCGGGAGGGGAGGGGACATTCAGTACTTC. Protein product: CASSSGTSGRGGDIQYF. The chain couples TRBV12-3 or TRBV12-4 to TRBJ2-4; 16 bases map to TRBD2. The junction had 8 bases not matched to a gene; V was cut back by 4 bases and J by 8 bases. The CDR3 is 17 residues long.

In this sample, this clonotype turned up a few times. The CDR3 coding sequence is TGTGCCTCTAGATCAGGGTTAGACAATGAGCAGTTCTTC. Translating gives CASRSGLDNEQFF. This chain connects TRBV2 to TRBJ2-1; D may be TRBD1 (5 bases). This CDR3 is built from 13 residues. The germline CDR1 and CDR2 sequences are SNHLY and FYNNEI. Trimming left V 11 bases short and J 5 bases short, with 16 bases between.

The chain carries TRBV6-5 and TRBJ2-1, with D possibly TRBD1 on 5 matching bases. Germline values: CDR1 MNHEY, CDR2 SVGAGI. Trimming shortened V by 4 bases and J by 5 bases, and 12 bases separated the two germline ends. The CDR3 sequence is 14 residues long. The chain's CDR3 is CASSSDRQNNEQFF. DNA of the CDR3: TGTGCCAGCAGTTCTGACCGACAGAACAATGAGCAGTTCTTC.

This clonotype was counted many times. A junction boundary mismatches the germline segment, possibly from a read error. V and J are TRBV7-7 and TRBJ2-2; possible D gene TRBD2, 7 bases. This CDR3 region has 16 residues. CDR1 and CDR2 from the germline V gene are SSHAT and FNYEAQ (reference sequence). The CDR3 loop is CASSLAPGGGTGELFF. The CDR3 region has the DNA TGTGCTAGCAGCTTAGCCCCGGGGGGCGGTACCGGGGAGCTGTTTTTT.